This TCR beta chain is drawn from a study of blood T cell repertoires in COVID-19. Study background: The origin of the acute and convalescent COVID-19 samples was the United States, Italy and Spain.

In the original workflow: Reference gene primer amplification yielded estimated nucleated cell counts. Only in-frame clones appear in the TCRdb table, and some are missing; sequencing was by immunoSEQ multiplex PCR. From that table come the V and J calls and clone size; the DNA was used to work out D and trimming. The sample lists approximately 81,000 clones, around 92% occurring once. CDR1 is LGHDT, CDR2 YNNKEL, per germline (reference sequence). V was cut by 4 bases and J by 5 bases, with 11 bases left in between. The length of the CDR3 is 13 residues. The receptor was derived from a woman between 50 and 59 years old in a cohort sampled during active COVID-19. The chain employs TRBV3-1 (or the pseudogene TRBV3-2) and TRBJ2-5; D remains ambiguous. The sequencing sample was made of peripheral blood. CDR3 in DNA: TGTGCCAGCAGCCCAGGCCCCTCTGAGACCCAGTACTTC. Protein product: CASSPGPSETQYF.